Listed below are T cell receptor beta chains from one sample, sequenced in a study of blood T cell repertoires in COVID-19. Assay: immunoSEQ multiplex PCR; the TCRdb copy retains only in-frame clones and omits some. The repertoire consists of roughly 700,000 clones, with approximately 90% occurring once and the leading ten covering 0.2% to 0.3%. The sample comprised peripheral blood. Receptors originate from a young woman with acute or convalescent COVID-19. The CDR3 runs from the conserved cysteine through the conserved F or W. Fields, in order: J gene, clone size, D gene, V gene, CDR3 DNA, CDR3 protein. D genes are given only for firm matches. Size is omitted from some rows. Given values are once, few, many or a class for expanded clones.

J: TRBJ1-2; size: -; D: -; V: TRBV5-1; DNA: TGCGCCAGCAGCTTGAGGGGGGGCTATGGCTACACCTTC; CDR3: CASSLRGGYGYTF
J: TRBJ2-7; size: -; D: -; V: TRBV5-6; DNA: TGTGCCAGCAGCTTAGGAGGGTACGAGCAGTACTTC; CDR3: CASSLGGYEQYF
J: TRBJ1-3; size: -; D: -; V: TRBV7-9; DNA: TGTGCCAGCAGCTTACTCACGGGAAGCTCTGGAAACACCATATATTTT; CDR3: CASSLLTGSSGNTIYF
J: TRBJ2-1; size: -; D: -; V: TRBV4-1; DNA: TGCGCCAGCAGCCAAGATAAGGGGTATTATGAGCAGTTCTTC; CDR3: CASSQDKGYYEQFF
J: TRBJ1-2; size: -; D: TRBD1; V: TRBV27; DNA: TGTGCCAGCAGAGATGGGACAGGGGAACACTATGGCTACACCTTC; CDR3: CASRDGTGEHYGYTF
J: TRBJ1-5; size: -; D: -; V: TRBV6-6; DNA: TGTGCCAGCAGTTGGACAGTTTATAGCAATCAGCCCCAGCATTTT; CDR3: CASSWTVYSNQPQHF
J: TRBJ1-2; size: -; D: TRBD1; V: TRBV5-4; DNA: TGTGCCAGCAGGGGTACCGGGACAGTTAACTATGGCTACACCTTC; CDR3: CASRGTGTVNYGYTF
J: TRBJ1-2; size: -; D: -; V: TRBV28; DNA: TGTGCCAGCGGACCTTTAAGAGAGGGTCCCTATGGCTACACCTTC; CDR3: CASGPLREGPYGYTF
J: TRBJ1-1; size: -; D: -; V: TRBV14; DNA: TGTGCCAGCAGCCACAGGGAGGGGAACACTGAAGCTTTCTTT; CDR3: CASSHREGNTEAFF
J: TRBJ1-3; size: -; D: -; V: TRBV9; DNA: TGTGCCAGCAGCACCGCGTCTGGAAACACCATATATTTT; CDR3: CASSTASGNTIYF
J: TRBJ2-2; size: many; D: TRBD1; V: TRBV7-8; DNA: TGTGCCAGCAGCCTGGACAGGTCATACACCGGGGAGCTGTTTTTT; CDR3: CASSLDRSYTGELFF
J: TRBJ2-3; size: -; D: -; V: TRBV6-1; DNA: TGTGCCAGCAGTGAACGGGATACGCAGTATTTT; CDR3: CASSERDTQYF
J: TRBJ1-3; size: few; D: -; V: TRBV10-3; DNA: TGTGCCATCAGTGAGTTCTACCCCCAGGGGATCGGAAACACCATATATTTT; CDR3: CAISEFYPQGIGNTIYF
J: TRBJ2-3; size: -; D: TRBD1; V: TRBV24-1; DNA: TGTGCCACCAGTGATTTGGGGGACAGATCCACAGATACGCAGTATTTT; CDR3: CATSDLGDRSTDTQYF
J: TRBJ1-1; size: -; D: -; V: TRBV24-1; DNA: TGTGCCACCAGTGATTTGCTGAACTCCAAAGTGGTGGACACTGAAGCTTTCTTT; CDR3: CATSDLLNSKVVDTEAFF
J: TRBJ2-1; size: once; D: TRBD1; V: TRBV6-4; DNA: TGTGCCAGCAGTGTAGGGACAGGGAACTTCAATGAGCAGTTCTTC; CDR3: CASSVGTGNFNEQFF
J: TRBJ1-1; size: once; D: TRBD1; V: TRBV5-1; DNA: TGCGCCAGCAGCTTGGTGGACAGGAGCGAAGCTTTCTTT; CDR3: CASSLVDRSEAFF
J: TRBJ2-7; size: -; D: -; V: TRBV20-1; DNA: TGCAGTGGGACAAGCGTGAACGAGCAGTACTTC; CDR3: CSGTSVNEQYF
J: TRBJ1-2; size: -; D: -; V: TRBV25-1; DNA: TGTGCCAGCAGTCCCTATAGCACGTATGGCTACACCTTC; CDR3: CASSPYSTYGYTF
J: TRBJ2-2; size: few; D: TRBD1; V: TRBV4-1; DNA: TGCGCCAGCAGACAGGGGGCTGAGTTGGACGGGGAGCTGTTTTTT; CDR3: CASRQGAELDGELFF
J: TRBJ1-4; size: few; D: TRBD1; V: TRBV11-2; DNA: TGTGCCAGCAGCTCTACCGGGACAGGGGGCTCGGCTAATGAAAAACTGTTTTTT; CDR3: CASSSTGTGGSANEKLFF
J: TRBJ2-5; size: -; D: -; V: TRBV7-2; DNA: TGTGCCAGCAGCTTAGGATGGGCACGTGGGACCCAGTACTTC; CDR3: CASSLGWARGTQYF
J: TRBJ2-5; size: -; D: TRBD1; V: TRBV5-4; DNA: TGTGCCAGCAGCGGACACCGGGACAGGGCCCAAGAGACCCAGTACTTC; CDR3: CASSGHRDRAQETQYF
J: TRBJ1-2; size: -; D: TRBD1; V: TRBV5-1; DNA: TGCGCCAGCAGCCCACAGATGGACAGGGCCAACTATGGCTACACCTTC; CDR3: CASSPQMDRANYGYTF
J: TRBJ2-7; size: -; D: -; V: TRBV14; DNA: TGTGCCAGCAGCCGAACAGTCTCCTACGAGCAGTACTTC; CDR3: CASSRTVSYEQYF
J: TRBJ1-1; size: once; D: -; V: TRBV12-3/TRBV12-4; DNA: TGTGCCAGCAGCGTGACAGGCCTGGACGCTTTCTTT; CDR3: CASSVTGLDAFF
J: TRBJ1-1; size: -; D: -; V: TRBV2; DNA: TGTGCCAGCAGTCTCAGGGGCGGGAACACTGAAGCTTTCTTT; CDR3: CASSLRGGNTEAFF
J: TRBJ2-3; size: -; D: TRBD1; V: TRBV2; DNA: TGTGCCAGCGTCTACAGGGGGCGCGGAGATACGCAGTATTTT; CDR3: CASVYRGRGDTQYF
J: TRBJ1-5; size: once; D: -; V: TRBV27; DNA: TGTGCCAGCAGCCCACATGGTGGGGGGGGGCCCCAGCATTTT; CDR3: CASSPHGGGGPQHF
J: TRBJ2-1; size: -; D: TRBD2; V: TRBV29-1; DNA: TGCAGCGTTAGGGGTAGCGGGGGCGGATACAATGAGCAGTTCTTC; CDR3: CSVRGSGGGYNEQFF
J: TRBJ2-7; size: -; D: -; V: TRBV21-1; DNA: TGTGCCAGCAGCAAAGAGGGGGTCCCAGGAGCTCCGAATATCTACGAGCAGTACTTC; CDR3: CASSKEGVPGAPNIYEQYF
J: TRBJ2-3; size: -; D: -; V: TRBV29-1; DNA: TGCAGCGTTGGGGGCGTTTCTAGCACAGATACGCAGTATTTT; CDR3: CSVGGVSSTDTQYF
J: TRBJ1-2; size: -; D: -; V: TRBV19; DNA: TGTGCCAGTAGTAGCCCGGGAGGCTACACCTTC; CDR3: CASSSPGGYTF
J: TRBJ2-5; size: -; D: -; V: TRBV29-1; DNA: TGCAGCGTTGATTTCAGAGGTCTTGAGACCCAGTACTTC; CDR3: CSVDFRGLETQYF
J: TRBJ1-5; size: -; D: -; V: TRBV6-2/TRBV6-3; DNA: TGTGCCAGCAGTTTTTTTAATAGCAATCAGCCCCAGCATTTT; CDR3: CASSFFNSNQPQHF
J: TRBJ2-2; size: few; D: -; V: TRBV6-5; DNA: TGTGCCAGCAGTCATAGCGGTGACACCGGGGAGCTGTTTTTT; CDR3: CASSHSGDTGELFF